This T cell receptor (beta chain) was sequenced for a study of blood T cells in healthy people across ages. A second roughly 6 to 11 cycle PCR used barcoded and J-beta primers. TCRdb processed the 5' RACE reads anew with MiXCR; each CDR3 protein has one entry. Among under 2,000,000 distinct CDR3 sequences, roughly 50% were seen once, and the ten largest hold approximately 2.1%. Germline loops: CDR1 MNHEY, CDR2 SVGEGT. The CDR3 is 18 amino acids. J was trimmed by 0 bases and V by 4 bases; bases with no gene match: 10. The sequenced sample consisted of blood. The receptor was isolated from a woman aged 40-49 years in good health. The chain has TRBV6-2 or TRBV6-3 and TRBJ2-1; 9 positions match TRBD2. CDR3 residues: CASSSFPLAGTSYNEQFF. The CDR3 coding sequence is TGTGCCAGCAGTTCCTTCCCCCTAGCGGGGACCTCCTACAATGAGCAGTTCTTC.